This TCR beta chain was identified in a study of cytomegalovirus exposure and HLA in healthy donors. J gave up 3 bases and V 6 bases, and 1 base lay outside the gene matches. The germline CDR1 and CDR2 sequences are MRHNA and SNTAGT. The CDR3 sequence is 13 residues long. Use of 60 Vbeta and 13 Jbeta primers characterized the PCR. Clones were read by immunoSEQ multiplex PCR, and TCRdb kept only the in-frame ones, dropping some. The sample has about 90,000 clones; 65% to 80% are singletons. J is TRBJ2-2 and V is TRBV6-4; the match to TRBD1 covers 7 bases. Sequenced input: PBMCs. This sequence was found in a man between 25 and 39 years old in good health and CMV-seronegative. CDR3 amino acids: CASRTGDTGELFF. Written as DNA, the CDR3 is TGTGCCAGCAGAACAGGGGACACCGGGGAGCTGTTTTTT.